This T cell receptor (beta chain) was sequenced during a study of T cells in Graves' hyperthyroidism and ophthalmopathy. Whole-study results and caveats: Most expanded thyroid clonotypes above 0.001 also appeared in blood.

Notes on this clonotype: The target antigen is unknown.

TCR beta CDR3 regions were amplified from RNA. A set of HTBI primers served as the primers for a first-round RT-PCR of the TCR CDR3. TCRdb used MiXCR to reprocess the multiplex PCR reads, holding one entry per CDR3 protein. The repertoire consists of approximately 740,000 distinct CDR3 sequences, with 14% occurring once and the leading ten covering more than 8.5%. For Graves' hyperthyroidism to be stable, ophthalmopathy could not progress within 18 months. On the basis of clinical symptoms, serum thyroxine and TRAb, thyroid ultrasound and orbital computed tomography, diagnoses were made. Fresh peripheral blood, 10 ml, yielded the PBMCs. The CDR3 runs 16 residues. Germline values: CDR1 MGHRA, CDR2 YSYEKL. V lost 2 bases to trimming and J lost 0 bases, with 11 bases between them.

The specimen was blood. The sequence was collected from a woman under 30 with Graves' hyperthyroidism. This chain connects TRBV4-1 to TRBJ2-1, with D possibly TRBD1 on 5 matching bases. CDR3 loop: CASSQWADTSYNEQFF. CDR3 sequence (DNA): TGCGCCAGCAGCCAATGGGCGGACACCTCCTACAATGAGCAGTTCTTC.